The 20 T cell receptor beta chains below come from one sample, sequenced in a study of blood T cell repertoires in COVID-19. Libraries were prepared by immunoSEQ multiplex PCR; TCRdb keeps only in-frame clonotypes and omits some of them. The sample lists roughly 500,000 clones; roughly 85% were seen once. The sequenced material came from peripheral blood. Receptors were obtained from a human donor in a cohort sampled during active COVID-19.

The rearrangement joins TRBV29-1 to TRBJ1-1, with a weak D call TRBD1 (5 bases). The CDR3 totals 13 residues. Germline CDR1 and CDR2: SQVTM and ANQGSEA. Deletions cut 1 base from V and 3 bases from J, with 9 bases between. The CDR3 is CSVEAGLDTEAFF. The CDR3 coding sequence is TGCAGCGTTGAAGCAGGGCTGGACACTGAAGCTTTCTTT.

The chain joins TRBV19 to TRBJ1-5, with 9 bases that match TRBD1. Germline loops: CDR1 LNHDA, CDR2 SQIVND (reference sequence). The J segment lost 7 bases and the V segment lost 4 bases, leaving 8 bases of the junction unmatched. This CDR3 contains 15 residues. This CDR3 is CASSTRQGVAQPQHF. CDR3 coding DNA: TGTGCCAGTAGTACTCGACAGGGGGTGGCCCAGCCCCAGCATTTT. The whole variable domain, filled in from reference TRBV19 and TRBJ1-5, reads DGGITQSPKYLFRKEGQNVTLSCEQNLNHDAMYWYRQDPGQGLRLIYYSQIVNDFQKGDIAEGYSVSREKKESFPLTVTSAQKNPTAFYLCASSTRQGVAQPQHFGDGTRLSIL.

The chain carries TRBV28 and TRBJ1-5; TRBD1 matches 7 bases. CDR1 and CDR2 (germline): MDHEN, SYDVKM. The CDR3 spans 15 residues. Unmatched junction bases numbered 3, after V lost 3 bases and J lost 1 base. CDR3 coding DNA: TGTGCCAGCAGTTTTCAGGGGGTCAGCAATCAGCCCCAGCATTTT. Encoded protein: CASSFQGVSNQPQHF.

Points on this clone: An end of the junction does not agree with germline; a read error may underlie this. V is TRBV11-2 and J is TRBJ2-2; TRBD2 aligns across 8 bases. The CDR3 has 16 amino acids. Germline CDR1 SGHAT, CDR2 FQNNGV. The CDR3: CASSRGLVSNIGELFF. CDR3 DNA sequence: TGTGCCAGCAGCCGGGGACTAGTGTCGAACATCGGGGAGCTGTTTTTT.

V gene TRBV6-6 combines with J gene TRBJ2-5; 9 bases are shared with TRBD2. The CDR3 contains 14 residues. Trimming cost V 4 bases and J 5 bases; bases outside gene matches: 5. CDR1 is MNHNY, CDR2 SVGAGI, per germline (reference sequence). The CDR3 nucleotides are TGTGCCAGCAGTTCGGGACTAGCTCCTGAGACCCAGTACTTC. As protein: CASSSGLAPETQYF.

In its sample, this clone was seen a few times. The V gene is TRBV28, the J gene TRBJ1-5; the D gene is possibly TRBD1 (5 bases). The CDR3 length is 15 residues. Per germline, CDR1 MDHEN and CDR2 SYDVKM. The V and J ends lost 5 bases and 1 base respectively, with 12 bases between them. The DNA of the CDR3 is TGTGCCAGCAGTCTCTTCAGGGTCAGCAATCAGCCCCAGCATTTT. Its protein product is CASSLFRVSNQPQHF.

The chain carries TRBV2 and TRBJ1-5; D gene ambiguous. Between the trimmed V and J ends, which lost 8 bases and 0 bases, there was a span of 14 bases. This CDR3 is 15 amino acids long. Germline lookup yields CDR1 SNHLY and CDR2 FYNNEI. CDR3 sequence reads: CASRGTIGSNQPQHF. CDR3 DNA: TGTGCCAGCCGCGGTACCATTGGTAGCAATCAGCCCCAGCATTTT.

This chain connects TRBV9 to TRBJ2-1, with D possibly matching TRBD2 (6 bases). There are 14 residues in the CDR3. Germline assignment: CDR1 SGDLS and CDR2 YYNGEE. V was clipped by 4 bases and J by 1 base, with 9 bases between them. The CDR3 DNA reads TGTGCCAGCAGCCCCGGGACTTCCTACAATGAGCAGTTCTTC. It codes for CASSPGTSYNEQFF.

On this clone: Within the sample, other DNA sequences also encode this same CDR3. The genes are TRBV19 and TRBJ1-1; D is possibly TRBD1 (5 bases). Trimming left V 5 bases short and J 4 bases short, with 11 bases between. The CDR3 sequence is 13 residues long. CDR1 and CDR2 from the germline V gene are LNHDA and SQIVND (reference sequence). The CDR3 DNA is TGTGCCAGTAGTGCCACAGGTGTCACTGAAGCTTTCTTT. Translation gives CASSATGVTEAFF.

The CDR3 nucleotides read TGCGCCAGCAGCCGGATGGGGGGCTCCTACAATGAGCAGTTCTTC. This codes for CASSRMGGSYNEQFF. This sequence joins TRBV5-1 and TRBJ2-1; D possibly corresponds to TRBD2 (6 bases). V shed 4 bases and J shed 0 bases, with 11 bases lying between them. The CDR3 spans 15 residues. CDR1 and CDR2 (germline): SGHRS, YFSETQ.

The chain couples TRBV6-4 to TRBJ2-1, with TRBD2 matching over 13 bases. This CDR3 region has 16 residues. The junction had 8 bases not matched to a gene; V was cut back by 6 bases and J by 6 bases. Germline values: CDR1 MRHNA, CDR2 SNTAGT. The CDR3 DNA reads TGTGCCAGCAGGTGGACTAGCGGGAGTAGGAGCAATGAGCAGTTCTTC. Amino acids: CASRWTSGSRSNEQFF.

The chain has TRBV7-3 and TRBJ2-7, with no clear D. This CDR3 spans 15 amino acids. Trimming shortened V by 5 bases and J by 5 bases, and 19 bases separated the two germline ends. CDR1 is SGHTA, CDR2 FQGTGA, per germline. CDR3 in amino acids: CASSPTGGRFHEQYF. The CDR3 DNA follows: TGTGCCAGCAGCCCCACGGGTGGCCGGTTTCACGAGCAGTACTTC.

This clone was picked up a small number of times. The J gene is TRBJ1-4, the V gene TRBV7-6; D perhaps matches TRBD1 (5 bases). The germline CDR1 and CDR2 sequences are SGHVS and FNYEAQ. Trimming took off 1 base at V and 1 base at J, with 10 bases between the two ends. The CDR3 has 16 amino acids. The CDR3: CASSLGQTQTNEKLFF. CDR3 DNA: TGTGCCAGCAGCTTAGGACAGACCCAAACTAATGAAAAACTGTTTTTT.

This clone was seen more than once but under ten times. The rearrangement joins TRBV5-1 to TRBJ1-1, with a possible D match to TRBD1 (6 bases). V was trimmed by 0 bases and J by 0 bases, leaving 12 bases between them. The V gene's germline CDR1 is SGHRS and CDR2 YFSETQ. The CDR3 extends over 16 amino acids. In nucleotides, the CDR3 is TGCGCCAGCAGCTTGGATTTACAGGGTATGAACACTGAAGCTTTCTTT. It translates to CASSLDLQGMNTEAFF.

J is TRBJ2-7 and V is TRBV6-2 or TRBV6-3; TRBD2 matches 7 bases. J was trimmed by 6 bases and V by 5 bases; bases with no gene match: 10. CDR3 length: 14 residues. Germline V CDR1 and CDR2: MNHEY, SVGEGT. CDR3 DNA sequence: TGTGCCAGCAGTCCACCACTAGCGACCCTCGAGCAGTACTTC. It specifies CASSPPLATLEQYF.

This clone was recorded a few times. Other DNA sequences in this specimen translate into the identical CDR3. V and J are TRBV2 and TRBJ1-1; 8 nucleotides match TRBD1. V shed 5 bases, J shed 0 bases, and the junction held 2 bases outside the gene matches. Germline CDR1 SNHLY, CDR2 FYNNEI. The CDR3 runs 14 residues. The CDR3 sequence: CASSPTGVNTEAFF. The CDR3 coding sequence is TGTGCCAGCAGTCCGACAGGGGTGAACACTGAAGCTTTCTTT.

V gene TRBV19 combines with J gene TRBJ2-1; 14 bases fit TRBD2. The CDR3 is 15 residues long. The V and J ends lost 4 bases and 9 bases, in that order; junction bases with no gene match: 5. CDR1 is LNHDA, CDR2 SQIVND, per germline (reference sequence). The DNA of the CDR3 is TGTGCCAGTAGTACGAGACTAGCGGGAGGGGGTGAGCAGTTCTTC. It encodes CASSTRLAGGGEQFF. The variable domain in full, with the rest retrieved from reference TRBV19 and TRBJ2-1, is DGGITQSPKYLFRKEGQNVTLSCEQNLNHDAMYWYRQDPGQGLRLIYYSQIVNDFQKGDIAEGYSVSREKKESFPLTVTSAQKNPTAFYLCASSTRLAGGGEQFFGPGTRLTVL.

This clone has just a few counts. The chain is built from TRBV3-1 (or the pseudogene TRBV3-2) and TRBJ1-1; the D gene is possibly TRBD1 (5 bases). This CDR3 has 13 residues. Germline-derived CDR1 and CDR2 are LGHDT and YNNKEL (reference sequence). V was clipped by 6 bases and J by 5 bases, with 13 bases between them. The CDR3 loop is CASRGSGGTEAFF. As DNA, the CDR3 is TGTGCCAGCAGGGGTTCGGGGGGGACTGAAGCTTTCTTT.

The V and J genes are TRBV5-6 and TRBJ1-5; TRBD1 matches at 7 bases. Trimming removed 1 base from V and 1 base from J; junction bases left unmatched: 2. CDR3 length: 15 residues. Germline CDR1 SGHDT, CDR2 YYEEEE. The CDR3, as DNA: TGTGCCAGCAGCTTGAGAGGGGGCAGCAATCAGCCCCAGCATTTT. Its protein product is CASSLRGGSNQPQHF.

The V gene is TRBV14, the J gene TRBJ1-1, with a weak D call TRBD1 (6 bases). V lost 6 bases and J lost 1, with 9 bases in between. From germline, CDR1 is SGHDN and CDR2 FVKESK. The CDR3 is made up of 13 amino acids. CDR3 coding DNA: TGTGCCAGCAGAAGGACAGCGAACACTGAAGCTTTCTTT. Encoded protein: CASRRTANTEAFF.